The clone carrying this T cell receptor (beta chain) was found once. Its antigen is unidentified. The data were obtained in a study of shared clonotypes between healthy human individuals. Study observations and caveats: Of the naive CD4 clonotypes, roughly 5.2% were shared across a handful of donors. Generation probability values for non-shared clonotypes were lower than those for clonotypes shared by all four donors. Rarefaction showed that sequencing of sorted subsets was incomplete (despite large depth).

Here immunoSEQ multiplex PCR was the method, and the copy in TCRdb shows in-frame clones only, minus some. Seen here are 780,000 or so clones, just under 75% observed once, and the top ten hold about 1.7%. Sequenced input: memory CD4+ T cells sorted from blood. Described subset: CD45RA-negative fraction. The TCR was taken from a woman in her 30s in good health.

The CDR3 sequence is CASSQVGLAGANSGANVLTF. In nucleotides, the CDR3 is TGCGCCAGCAGCCAAGTGGGACTAGCGGGAGCTAACTCTGGGGCCAACGTCCTGACTTTC. The chain is built from TRBV4-1 and TRBJ2-6; 14 bases agree with TRBD2. CDR3 size: 20 residues. With 1 base clipped from V and 0 bases from J, the junction kept 5 bases outside the gene matches. Germline CDR1 and CDR2: MGHRA and YSYEKL.